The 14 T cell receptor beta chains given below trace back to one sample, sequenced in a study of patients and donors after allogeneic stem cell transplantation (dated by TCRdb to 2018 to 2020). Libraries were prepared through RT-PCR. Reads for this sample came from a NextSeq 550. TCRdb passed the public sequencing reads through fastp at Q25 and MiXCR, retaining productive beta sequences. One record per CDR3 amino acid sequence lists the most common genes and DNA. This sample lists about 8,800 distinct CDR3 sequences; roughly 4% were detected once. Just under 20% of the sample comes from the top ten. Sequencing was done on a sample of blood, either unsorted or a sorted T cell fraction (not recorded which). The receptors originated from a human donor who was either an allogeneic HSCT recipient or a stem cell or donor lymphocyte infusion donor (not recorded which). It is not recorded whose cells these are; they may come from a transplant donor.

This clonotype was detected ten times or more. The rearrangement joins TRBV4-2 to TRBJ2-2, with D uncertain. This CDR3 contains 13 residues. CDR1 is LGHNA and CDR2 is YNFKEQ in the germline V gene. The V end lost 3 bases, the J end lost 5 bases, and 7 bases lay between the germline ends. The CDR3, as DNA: TGTGCCAGCAGCCAGTTAGTTACCGGGGAGCTGTTTTTT. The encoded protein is CASSQLVTGELFF.

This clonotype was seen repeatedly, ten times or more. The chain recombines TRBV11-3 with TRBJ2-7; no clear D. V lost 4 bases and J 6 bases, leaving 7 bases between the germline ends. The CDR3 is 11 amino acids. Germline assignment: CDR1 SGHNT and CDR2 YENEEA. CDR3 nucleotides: TGTGCCAGCAGCTACTACTCCGAGCAGTACTTC. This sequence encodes CASSYYSEQYF.

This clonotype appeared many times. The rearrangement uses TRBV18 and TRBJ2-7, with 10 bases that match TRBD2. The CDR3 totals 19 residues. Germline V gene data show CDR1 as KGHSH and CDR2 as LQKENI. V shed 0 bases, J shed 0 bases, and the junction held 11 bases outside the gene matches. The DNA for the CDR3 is TGTGCCAGCTCACCACCGCCTTCTGGACTAGCGGCCCGCTCCTACGAGCAGTACTTC. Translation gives CASSPPPSGLAARSYEQYF.

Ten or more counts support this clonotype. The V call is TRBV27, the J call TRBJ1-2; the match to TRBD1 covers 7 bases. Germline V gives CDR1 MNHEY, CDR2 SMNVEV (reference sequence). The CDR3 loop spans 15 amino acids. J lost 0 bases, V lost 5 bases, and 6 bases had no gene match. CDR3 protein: CASSPRDRANYGYTF. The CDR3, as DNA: TGTGCCAGCAGTCCCCGGGACAGAGCTAACTATGGCTACACCTTC.

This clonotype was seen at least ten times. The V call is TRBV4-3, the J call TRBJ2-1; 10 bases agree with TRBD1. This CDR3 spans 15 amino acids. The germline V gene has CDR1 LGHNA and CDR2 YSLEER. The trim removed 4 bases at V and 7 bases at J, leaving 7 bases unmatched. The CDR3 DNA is TGCGCCAGCAGCCTCCGACAGGGGGCGCCGAATGAGCAGTTCTTC. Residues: CASSLRQGAPNEQFF.

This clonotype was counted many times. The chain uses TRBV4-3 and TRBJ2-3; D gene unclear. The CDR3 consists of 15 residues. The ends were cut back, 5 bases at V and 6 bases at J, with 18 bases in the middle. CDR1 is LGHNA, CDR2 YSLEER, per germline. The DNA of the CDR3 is TGCGCCAGCAGCTTAAGACCAAAGGGCCGCGATACGCAGTATTTT. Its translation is CASSLRPKGRDTQYF.

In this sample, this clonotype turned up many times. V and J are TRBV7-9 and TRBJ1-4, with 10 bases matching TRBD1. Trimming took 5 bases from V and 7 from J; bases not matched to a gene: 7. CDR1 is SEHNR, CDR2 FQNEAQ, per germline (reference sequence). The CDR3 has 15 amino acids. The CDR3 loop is CASSLTGTGVEKLFF. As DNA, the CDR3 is TGTGCCAGCAGCCTCACCGGGACAGGGGTTGAAAAACTGTTTTTT.

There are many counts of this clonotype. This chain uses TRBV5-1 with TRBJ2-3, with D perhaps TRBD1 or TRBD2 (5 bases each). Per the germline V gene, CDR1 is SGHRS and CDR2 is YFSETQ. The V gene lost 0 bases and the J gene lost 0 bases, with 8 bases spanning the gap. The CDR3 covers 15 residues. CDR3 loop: CASSLVGGSTDTQYF. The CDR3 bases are TGCGCCAGCAGCTTGGTTGGGGGAAGCACAGATACGCAGTATTTT. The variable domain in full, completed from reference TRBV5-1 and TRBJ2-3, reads KAGVTQTPRYLIKTRGQQVTLSCSPISGHRSVSWYQQTPGQGLQFLFEYFSETQRNKGNFPGRFSGRQFSNSRSEMNVSTLELGDSALYLCASSLVGGSTDTQYFGPGTRLTVL.

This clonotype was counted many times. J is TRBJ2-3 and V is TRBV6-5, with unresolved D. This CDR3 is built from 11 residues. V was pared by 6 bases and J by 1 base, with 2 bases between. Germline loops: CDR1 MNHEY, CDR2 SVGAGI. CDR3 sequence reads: CASRRTDTQYF. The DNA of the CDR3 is TGTGCCAGCAGACGCACAGATACGCAGTATTTT.

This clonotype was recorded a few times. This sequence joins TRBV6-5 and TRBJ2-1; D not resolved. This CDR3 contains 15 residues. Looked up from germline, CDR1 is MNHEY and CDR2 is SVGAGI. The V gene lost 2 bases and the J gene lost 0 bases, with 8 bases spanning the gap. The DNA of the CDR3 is TGTGCCAGCAGTTACACGGCAGACTCCTACAATGAGCAGTTCTTC. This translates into CASSYTADSYNEQFF.

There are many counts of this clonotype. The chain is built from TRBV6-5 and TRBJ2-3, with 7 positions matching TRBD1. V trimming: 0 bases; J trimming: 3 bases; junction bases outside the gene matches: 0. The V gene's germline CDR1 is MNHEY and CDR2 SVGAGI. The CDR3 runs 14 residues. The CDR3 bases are TGTGCCAGCAGTTACTCGGACAGGACAGATACGCAGTATTTT. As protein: CASSYSDRTDTQYF.

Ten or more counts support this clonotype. CDR3 region: CASTPSPPENTEAFF. The CDR3 coding sequence is TGTGCCAGCACCCCCTCCCCTCCAGAGAACACTGAAGCTTTCTTT. The chain has TRBV28 and TRBJ1-1; D gene uncertain. V was clipped by 7 bases and J by 1 base, with 16 bases between them. The CDR3 has 15 amino acids. Per germline, CDR1 MDHEN and CDR2 SYDVKM.

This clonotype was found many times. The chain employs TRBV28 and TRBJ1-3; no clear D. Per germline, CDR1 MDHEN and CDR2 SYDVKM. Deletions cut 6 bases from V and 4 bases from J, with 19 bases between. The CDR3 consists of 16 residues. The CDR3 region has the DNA TGTGCCAGCAGCCCGACTGGACTTGCCGGGGGAAACACCATATATTTT. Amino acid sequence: CASSPTGLAGGNTIYF.

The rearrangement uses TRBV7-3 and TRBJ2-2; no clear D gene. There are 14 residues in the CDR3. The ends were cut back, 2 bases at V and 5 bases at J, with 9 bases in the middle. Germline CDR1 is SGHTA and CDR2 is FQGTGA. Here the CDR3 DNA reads TGTGCCAGCAGCTTACTTGGGGTAACCGGGGAGCTGTTTTTT. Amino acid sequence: CASSLLGVTGELFF.